This entry describes one TCR beta chain. Source study methods: Reference gene primer amplification gave estimated nucleated cell counts. The data were produced by immunoSEQ multiplex PCR, yet TCRdb's version contains in-frame clones alone and is incomplete. The DNA was the basis for D and trimming; V, J and clone size are from that table. The sample consists of 90,000 to 150,000 clones, over 75% of them appearing once. This record comes from a study of blood T cell repertoires in COVID-19. The wider study: Material from acute and convalescent COVID-19 was sourced from the United States, Italy and Spain. Sources were T cells, B-cell-depleted T cells, or PBMCs; the material itself was cDNA or gDNA.

V was trimmed by 1 base and J by 1 base, leaving 11 bases between them. The CDR3 has 16 residues. Germline V gene data show CDR1 as SGHVS and CDR2 as FQNEAQ. This TCR was sampled from a man between 65 and 79 years old with active or convalescent COVID-19. Sequencing used peripheral blood. This chain joins TRBV7-8 and TRBJ2-1, with D possibly TRBD1 on 5 matching bases. The CDR3 spells CASSLEAGLSYNEQFF. The CDR3 nucleotides read TGTGCCAGCAGCTTAGAAGCAGGGCTGTCCTACAATGAGCAGTTCTTC.